Sequencing of this TCR beta chain was carried out in a study of cytomegalovirus exposure and HLA in healthy donors. Study-wide results and limits: Per published reports, the classifier diagnosed cytomegalovirus status with high specificity and sensitivity. It was approximately 170 TCR beta chains that were listed as cytomegalovirus-associated. TCR clusters originating in the first cohort tended to co-occur in the 120 validation repertoires, according to a later analysis.

Some clones are missing from TCRdb's copy, which holds only in-frame ones; the method was immunoSEQ multiplex PCR. The table includes about 98,000 clones, 70% to 90% detected once. As to this clone: Its specificity is unknown.

The donors formed part of the roughly 110-subject validation cohort, distinct from the 666-subject first cohort. V lost 5 bases and J lost 0; bases outside the gene matches: 11. The germline gives CDR1 MNHEY, CDR2 SMNVEV (reference sequence). This CDR3 is 17 amino acids long. V and J are TRBV27 and TRBJ2-7; 9 bases map to TRBD2. The sequence was collected from a woman aged 30 to 39 in good health and CMV-seronegative. Sequenced: PBMCs. The CDR3 is CASSLRPSGAYSYEQYF. In DNA form, the CDR3 reads TGTGCCAGCAGTCTAAGGCCTAGCGGGGCCTACTCCTACGAGCAGTACTTC.